A single sample gave rise to the 20 T cell receptor beta chains below, sequenced in a study of neurological immune-mediated disorders. Time point of the sample: longitudinal time-point 3. One entry per CDR3 protein, called by TCRdb with MiXCR from the 5' RACE reads. The sample lists tens of thousands of distinct CDR3 sequences; 7% to 10% were seen once. The sequenced material came from PBMCs. The source of these receptors is a woman aged 40 to 55 in good health.

This clonotype was observed at least ten times. The genes are TRBV27 and TRBJ1-2, with 8 bases that match TRBD1. The CDR3 is 13 amino acids. The germline V gene encodes CDR1 MNHEY and CDR2 SMNVEV (reference sequence). Trimming took 5 bases from V and 8 from J; bases not matched to a gene: 7. In DNA form, the CDR3 reads TGTGCCAGCAGTCCGGACAGGGTGGGGGGCTACACCTTC. Protein sequence: CASSPDRVGGYTF.

This clonotype was seen repeatedly, ten times or more. J is TRBJ2-2 and V is TRBV20-1; 10 positions agree with TRBD2. Germline CDR1 is DFQATT and CDR2 is SNEGSKA (reference sequence). This CDR3 comprises 17 residues. Trimming removed 6 bases from V and 4 bases from J; junction bases left unmatched: 14. The CDR3 DNA follows: TGCAGTGCACTACCAGATAGCGGGGGGTCAAGCACCGGGGAGCTGTTTTTT. Encoded protein: CSALPDSGGSSTGELFF.

This clonotype was detected many times. V and J are TRBV15 and TRBJ2-1; the match to TRBD2 covers 8 bases. CDR1 is LNHNV, CDR2 YYDKDF, per germline (reference sequence). The CDR3 loop spans 14 amino acids. With 3 bases clipped from V and 8 bases from J, the junction kept 6 bases outside the gene matches. CDR3: CATSRSRGGYEQFF. In DNA, the CDR3 is TGTGCCACCAGCAGGTCCCGGGGGGGATATGAGCAGTTCTTC.

The sample holds many counts of this clonotype. V and J are TRBV6-5 and TRBJ2-7, with D possibly being TRBD2 (6 bases). Per germline, CDR1 MNHEY and CDR2 SVGAGI. The CDR3 runs to 13 residues. Between the trimmed V and J ends, which lost 5 bases and 5 bases, there was a span of 13 bases. DNA of the CDR3: TGTGCCAGCAGTCCGCTCACGGGGGACGAGCAGTACTTC. Its translation: CASSPLTGDEQYF.

This clonotype was picked up many times. The chain employs TRBV5-6 and TRBJ2-3; 10 nucleotides line up with TRBD2. J was trimmed by 2 bases and V by 4 bases; bases with no gene match: 7. Germline V gene data show CDR1 as SGHDT and CDR2 as YYEEEE. The CDR3 has 16 residues. In DNA, the CDR3 is TGTGCCAGCAGCCTAAGGACTAGCGGACCCACAGATACGCAGTATTTT. Amino acid sequence: CASSLRTSGPTDTQYF.

This clonotype was observed many times. The chain couples TRBV6-5 to TRBJ1-4, with 8 positions matching TRBD1. V was clipped by 6 bases and J by 8 bases; unmatched bases: 8. CDR3 length equals 14 residues. Germline CDR1 and CDR2: MNHEY and SVGAGI. CDR3 loop: CASRPRTGLEKLFF. The DNA of the CDR3 is TGTGCCAGCAGACCCCGGACAGGGTTGGAAAAACTGTTTTTT.

This clonotype has at least ten counts. The chain carries TRBV6-1 and TRBJ1-2; D is undetermined. Germline assignment: CDR1 MNHNS and CDR2 SASEGT. CDR3 length: 14 residues. Trimming cost V 4 bases and J 4 bases, with 13 bases left between them. The CDR3 DNA is TGTGCCAGCAGTGGAGGACTAGATCCCTATGGCTACACCTTC. Translating gives CASSGGLDPYGYTF.

The sample holds many counts of this clonotype. The V gene is TRBV7-2, the J gene TRBJ2-1; D gene unclear. CDR3 length: 18 amino acids. V was cut by 5 bases and J by 2 bases, with 22 bases left in between. Germline values: CDR1 SGHTA, CDR2 FQGNSA. The CDR3 is CASSPYPAQAFPYNEQFF. The CDR3 DNA sequence: TGTGCCAGCAGCCCATACCCCGCACAAGCTTTTCCCTACAATGAGCAGTTCTTC.

This chain joins TRBV7-2 and TRBJ2-5; D is unresolved. Trimming cost V 1 base and J 6 bases, with 12 bases left between them. The CDR3 sequence is 14 residues long. Germline V CDR1 and CDR2: SGHTA, FQGNSA. The CDR3 region is CASSLDSPRKTQYF. CDR3 in DNA: TGTGCCAGCAGCTTAGATTCACCGCGAAAGACCCAGTACTTC. The variable domain in full, completed from reference TRBV7-2 and TRBJ2-5, reads GAGVSQSPSNKVTEKGKDVELRCDPISGHTALYWYRQSLGQGLEFLIYFQGNSAPDKSGLPSDRFSAERTGGSVSTLTIQRTQQEDSAVYLCASSLDSPRKTQYFGPGTRLLVL.

This clonotype was seen a handful of times. The rearrangement uses TRBV5-1 and TRBJ1-3; D is uncertain. V was trimmed by 0 bases and J by 0 bases, leaving 1 base between them. This CDR3 is 13 amino acids long. CDR1 SGHRS and CDR2 YFSETQ come from the germline V gene. The CDR3 loop is CASSLASGNTIYF. The CDR3 coding sequence is TGCGCCAGCAGCTTGGCCTCTGGAAACACCATATATTTT.

This clonotype was counted many times. The V and J genes are TRBV12-3 or TRBV12-4 and TRBJ2-5; 7 bases agree with TRBD1. Trimming cost V 6 bases and J 5 bases; bases outside gene matches: 12. The CDR3 contains 15 residues. In DNA form, the CDR3 reads TGTGCCAGCAGAGACCAAGAGGGGGCCGGGGAGACCCAGTACTTC. Protein: CASRDQEGAGETQYF.

This clonotype was observed many times. The chain is built from TRBV18 and TRBJ1-1, with 11 bases lining up with TRBD1. The germline V gene encodes CDR1 KGHSH and CDR2 LQKENI. The CDR3 contains 16 residues. V trimming: 3 bases; J trimming: 4 bases; junction bases outside the gene matches: 7. The CDR3 loop is CASSPGQGASGTEAFF. The DNA of the CDR3 is TGTGCCAGCTCACCCGGACAGGGGGCATCAGGCACTGAAGCTTTCTTT.

In its sample, this clonotype was seen a few times. This chain joins TRBV20-1 and TRBJ2-6; perhaps TRBD1 as D (6 bases). CDR3 size: 19 residues. Germline-derived CDR1 and CDR2 are DFQATT and SNEGSKA (reference sequence). Between the trimmed V and J ends, which lost 2 bases and 0 bases, there was a span of 20 bases. The CDR3 spells CSARHQNRVSDSGANVLTF. The CDR3 nucleotides are TGCAGTGCTAGACACCAAAACAGGGTATCCGACTCTGGGGCCAACGTCCTGACTTTC.

This clonotype was recorded a few times. This may come from a read error, since a much larger clone is one base off. V usage is TRBV9 and J usage is TRBJ1-1; D possibly corresponds to TRBD1 (5 bases). Trimming left V 6 bases short and J 5 bases short, with 11 bases between. Looked up from germline, CDR1 is SGDLS and CDR2 is YYNGEE. The CDR3 is 12 residues long. CDR3 sequence: CASNVEGTEAFF. CDR3 in DNA: TGTGCCAGCAACGTCGAGGGGACTGAAGCTTTCTTT.

This clonotype has a count of ten or more. The V and J genes are TRBV6-5 and TRBJ2-2; weak D call: TRBD2 (6 bases). The V end lost 6 bases, the J end lost 5 bases, and 13 bases lay between the germline ends. Per the germline V gene, CDR1 is MNHEY and CDR2 is SVGAGI. The CDR3 is 14 residues long. The CDR3 reads CASSREILTGELFF. The DNA of the CDR3 is TGTGCCAGCAGCCGGGAGATCTTGACCGGGGAGCTGTTTTTT.

The genes are TRBV6-4 and TRBJ2-1, with D unclear. CDR3 length: 14 amino acids. The germline gives CDR1 MRHNA, CDR2 SNTAGT. V was pared by 8 bases and J by 5 bases, with 16 bases between. The CDR3 here is CASQRDSLNNEQFF. CDR3 nucleotide sequence: TGTGCCAGCCAGCGAGACTCCTTAAACAATGAGCAGTTCTTC.

This clonotype was seen ten or more times. V is TRBV3-1 and J is TRBJ1-1, with D perhaps matching TRBD1 (5 bases). The V gene's germline CDR1 is LGHDT and CDR2 YNNKEL (reference sequence). The CDR3 sequence is 16 residues long. Trimming removed 3 bases at V and 3 bases at J, with 17 bases between. In DNA, the CDR3 is TGTGCCAGCAGCCAGTCCCGCGGGGGGACCCACACTGAAGCTTTCTTT. It translates to CASSQSRGGTHTEAFF.

Ten or more counts support this clonotype. This chain connects TRBV20-1 to TRBJ2-2; no reliable D call. The CDR3 sequence is 15 residues long. Deletions cut 6 bases from V and 0 bases from J, with 14 bases between. Germline values: CDR1 DFQATT, CDR2 SNEGSKA (reference sequence). The CDR3 region is CSALRLPPNTGELFF. The CDR3 DNA is TGCAGTGCCCTAAGGCTTCCACCGAACACCGGGGAGCTGTTTTTT.

This clonotype turned up a few times. This chain connects TRBV19 to TRBJ2-1; the match to TRBD1 covers 9 bases. The CDR3 has 13 residues. V lost 3 bases and J lost 11; bases outside the gene matches: 5. CDR1 is LNHDA and CDR2 is SQIVND in the germline V gene (reference sequence). CDR3 sequence: CASSMTGTGKQFF. CDR3 sequence (DNA): TGTGCCAGTAGTATGACCGGGACAGGGAAGCAGTTCTTC.

This clonotype was seen many times. The J gene is TRBJ2-3, the V gene TRBV20-1; perhaps TRBD1 as D (5 bases). CDR1 is DFQATT, CDR2 SNEGSKA, per germline (reference sequence). The CDR3 is made up of 14 amino acids. Trimming stripped 1 base from V and 3 bases from J, with 11 bases between. Written as DNA, the CDR3 is TGCAGTGCTAGAGGAACAGGAAGAACAGATACGCAGTATTTT. It specifies CSARGTGRTDTQYF.